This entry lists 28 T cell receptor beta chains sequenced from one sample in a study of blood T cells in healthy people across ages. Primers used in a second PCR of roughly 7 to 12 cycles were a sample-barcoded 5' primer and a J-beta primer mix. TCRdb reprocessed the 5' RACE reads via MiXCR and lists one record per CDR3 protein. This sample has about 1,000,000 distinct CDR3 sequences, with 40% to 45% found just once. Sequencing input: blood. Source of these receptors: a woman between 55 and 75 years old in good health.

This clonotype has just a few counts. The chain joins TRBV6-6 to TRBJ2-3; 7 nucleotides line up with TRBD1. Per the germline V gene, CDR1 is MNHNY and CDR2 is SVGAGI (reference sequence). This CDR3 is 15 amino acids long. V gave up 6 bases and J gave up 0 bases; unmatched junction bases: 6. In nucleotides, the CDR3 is TGTGCCAGCAGACGACAGGGATGGAGCACAGATACGCAGTATTTT. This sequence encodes CASRRQGWSTDTQYF.

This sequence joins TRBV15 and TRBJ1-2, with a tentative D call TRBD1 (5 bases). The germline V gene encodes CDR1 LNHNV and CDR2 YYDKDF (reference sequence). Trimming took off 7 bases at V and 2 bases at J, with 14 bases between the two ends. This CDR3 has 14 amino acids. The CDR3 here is CATTWAGANYGYTF. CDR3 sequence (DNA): TGTGCCACCACCTGGGCCGGGGCCAACTATGGCTACACCTTC.

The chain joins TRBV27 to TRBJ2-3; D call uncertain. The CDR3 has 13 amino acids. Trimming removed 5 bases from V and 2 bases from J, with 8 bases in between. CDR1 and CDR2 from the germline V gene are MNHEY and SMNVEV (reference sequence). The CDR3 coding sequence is TGTGCCAGCAGTATACAGTTCACAGATACGCAGTATTTT. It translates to CASSIQFTDTQYF.

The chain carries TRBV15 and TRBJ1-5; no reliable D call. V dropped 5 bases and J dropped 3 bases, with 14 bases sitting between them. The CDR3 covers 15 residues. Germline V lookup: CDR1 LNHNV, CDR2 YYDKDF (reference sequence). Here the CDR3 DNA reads TGTGCCACCAGCGGCCAGGAACTAAACAATCAGCCCCAGCATTTT. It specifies CATSGQELNNQPQHF.

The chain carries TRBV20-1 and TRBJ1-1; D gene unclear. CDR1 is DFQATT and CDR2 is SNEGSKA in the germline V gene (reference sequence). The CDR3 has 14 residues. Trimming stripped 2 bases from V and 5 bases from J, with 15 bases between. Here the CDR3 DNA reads TGCAGTGCTAGAAAGCCATCCAAAGGGACTGAAGCTTTCTTT. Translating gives CSARKPSKGTEAFF.

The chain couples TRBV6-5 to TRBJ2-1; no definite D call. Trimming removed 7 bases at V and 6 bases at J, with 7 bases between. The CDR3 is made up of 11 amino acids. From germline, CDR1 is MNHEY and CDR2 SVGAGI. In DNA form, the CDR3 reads TGTGCCAGCACTAACGCCAATGAGCAGTTCTTC. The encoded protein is CASTNANEQFF.

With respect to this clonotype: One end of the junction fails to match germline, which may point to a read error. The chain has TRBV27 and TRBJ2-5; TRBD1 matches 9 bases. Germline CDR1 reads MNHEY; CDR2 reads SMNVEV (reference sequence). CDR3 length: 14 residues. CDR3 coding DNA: TGTGCCAGCAGTTGGGGACAGGGCGGGGAGACCCCGTACTTC. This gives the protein CASSWGQGGETPYF.

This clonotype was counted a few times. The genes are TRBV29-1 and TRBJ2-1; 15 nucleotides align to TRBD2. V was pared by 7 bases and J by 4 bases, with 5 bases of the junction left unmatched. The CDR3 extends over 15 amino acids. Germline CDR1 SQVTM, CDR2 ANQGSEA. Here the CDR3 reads CSAEGTSGGYNEQFF. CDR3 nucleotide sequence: TGCAGCGCCGAGGGGACTAGCGGGGGGTACAATGAGCAGTTCTTC.

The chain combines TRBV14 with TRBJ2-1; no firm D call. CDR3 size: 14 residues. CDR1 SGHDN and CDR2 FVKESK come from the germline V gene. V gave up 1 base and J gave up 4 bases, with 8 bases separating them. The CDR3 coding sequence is TGTGCCAGCAGCCAAGTTGGCAGTTACAATGAGCAGTTCTTC. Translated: CASSQVGSYNEQFF.

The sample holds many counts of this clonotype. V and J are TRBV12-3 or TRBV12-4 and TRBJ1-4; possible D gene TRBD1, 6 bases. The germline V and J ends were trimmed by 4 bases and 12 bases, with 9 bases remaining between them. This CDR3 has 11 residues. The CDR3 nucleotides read TGTGCCAGCAGTTCAGGGGTAGAACTGTTTTTT. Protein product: CASSSGVELFF.

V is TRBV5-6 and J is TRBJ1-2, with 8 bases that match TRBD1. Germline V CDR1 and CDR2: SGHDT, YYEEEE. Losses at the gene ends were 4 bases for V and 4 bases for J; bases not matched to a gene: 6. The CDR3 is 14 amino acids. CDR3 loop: CASSPDRVGYGYTF. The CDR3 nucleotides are TGTGCCAGCAGCCCGGACAGGGTCGGCTATGGCTACACCTTC.

For the CDR3, the DNA is TGCAGTGCTAGGAGGGAGGGCGGAGAGACCCAGTACTTC. Its translation: CSARREGGETQYF. The V call is TRBV20-1, the J call TRBJ2-5; 7 bases fit TRBD2. V was pared by 3 bases and J by 4 bases, with 5 bases of the junction left unmatched. This CDR3 has 13 amino acids. Per the germline V gene, CDR1 is DFQATT and CDR2 is SNEGSKA (reference sequence).

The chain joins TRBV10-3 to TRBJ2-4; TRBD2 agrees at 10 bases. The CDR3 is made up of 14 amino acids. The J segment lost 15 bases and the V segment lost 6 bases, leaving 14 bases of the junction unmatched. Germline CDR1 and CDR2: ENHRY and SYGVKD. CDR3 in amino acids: CAISASGSTYGLYF. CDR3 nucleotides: TGTGCCATCAGCGCTAGCGGGAGCACCTACGGGCTGTACTTC.

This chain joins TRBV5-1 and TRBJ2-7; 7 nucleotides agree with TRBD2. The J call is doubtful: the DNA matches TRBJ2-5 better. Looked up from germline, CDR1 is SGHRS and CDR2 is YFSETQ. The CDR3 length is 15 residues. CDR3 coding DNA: TGCGCCAGCAGCTCTGGGGGAGGGTTCCAAGAGACCCAGTACTTC. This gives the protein CASSSGGGFQETQYF.

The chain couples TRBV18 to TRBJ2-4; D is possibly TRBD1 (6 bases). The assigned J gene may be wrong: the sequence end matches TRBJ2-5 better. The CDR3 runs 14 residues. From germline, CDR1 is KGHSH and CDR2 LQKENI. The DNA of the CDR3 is TGTGCCAGCTCACGCAGGTCGCAGGGGGAGACCCAGTACTTC. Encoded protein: CASSRRSQGETQYF.

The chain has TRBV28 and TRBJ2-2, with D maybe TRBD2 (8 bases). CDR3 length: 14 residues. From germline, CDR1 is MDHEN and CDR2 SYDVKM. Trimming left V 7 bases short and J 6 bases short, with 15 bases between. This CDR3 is CASKLADRPGELFF. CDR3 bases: TGTGCCAGCAAACTAGCGGACAGGCCCGGGGAGCTGTTTTTT.

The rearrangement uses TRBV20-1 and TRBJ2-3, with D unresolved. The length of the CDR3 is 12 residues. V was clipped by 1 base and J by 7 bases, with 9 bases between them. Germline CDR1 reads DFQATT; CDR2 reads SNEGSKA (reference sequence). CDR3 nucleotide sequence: TGCAGTGCTAGAGTTGACACTAATACGCAGTATTTT. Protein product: CSARVDTNTQYF.

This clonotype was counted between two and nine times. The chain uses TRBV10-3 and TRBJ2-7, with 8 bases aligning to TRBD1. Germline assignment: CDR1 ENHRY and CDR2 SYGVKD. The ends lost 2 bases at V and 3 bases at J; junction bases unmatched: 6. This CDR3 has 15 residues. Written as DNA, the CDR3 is TGTGCCATCAGTGAGGGGCAGGGGGCATACTACGAGCAGTACTTC. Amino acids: CAISEGQGAYYEQYF.

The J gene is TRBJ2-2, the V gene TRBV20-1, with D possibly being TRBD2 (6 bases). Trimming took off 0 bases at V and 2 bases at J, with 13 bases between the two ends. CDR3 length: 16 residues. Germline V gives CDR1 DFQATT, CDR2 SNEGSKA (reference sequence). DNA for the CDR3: TGCAGTGCTAGAGATCTGTGGCGGGGTAACACCGGGGAGCTGTTTTTT. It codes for CSARDLWRGNTGELFF.

CDR3: CASSLKPGGVNEQYF. The CDR3 bases are TGTGCCAGCAGCTTAAAACCAGGGGGGGTCAATGAGCAGTACTTC. This sequence joins TRBV7-2 and TRBJ2-7; D is tentatively TRBD1 or TRBD2 (7 bases each). CDR3 length: 15 residues. Germline V lookup: CDR1 SGHTA, CDR2 FQGNSA. Trimming took 2 bases from V and 7 from J, leaving 18 bases between them.

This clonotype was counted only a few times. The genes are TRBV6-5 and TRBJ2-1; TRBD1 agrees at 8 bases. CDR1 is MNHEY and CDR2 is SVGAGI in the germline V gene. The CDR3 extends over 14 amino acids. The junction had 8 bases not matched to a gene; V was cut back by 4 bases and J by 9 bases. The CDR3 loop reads CASSSGQGYAEQFF. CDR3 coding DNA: TGTGCCAGCAGTTCCGGACAGGGTTATGCTGAGCAGTTCTTC.

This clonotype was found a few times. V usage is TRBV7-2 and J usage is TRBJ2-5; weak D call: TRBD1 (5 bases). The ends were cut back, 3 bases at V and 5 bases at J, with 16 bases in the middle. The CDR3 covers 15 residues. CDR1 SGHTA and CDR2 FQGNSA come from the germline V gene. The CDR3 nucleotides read TGTGCCAGCAGCTTGGATCCAGCAGGGTGGGAGACCCAGTACTTC. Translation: CASSLDPAGWETQYF.

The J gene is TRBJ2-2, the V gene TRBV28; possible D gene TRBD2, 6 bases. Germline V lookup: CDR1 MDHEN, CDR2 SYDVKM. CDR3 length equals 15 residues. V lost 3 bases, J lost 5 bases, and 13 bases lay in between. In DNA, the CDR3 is TGTGCCAGCAGTTTCGGGGGTACGAGGACCGGGGAGCTGTTTTTT. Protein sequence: CASSFGGTRTGELFF.

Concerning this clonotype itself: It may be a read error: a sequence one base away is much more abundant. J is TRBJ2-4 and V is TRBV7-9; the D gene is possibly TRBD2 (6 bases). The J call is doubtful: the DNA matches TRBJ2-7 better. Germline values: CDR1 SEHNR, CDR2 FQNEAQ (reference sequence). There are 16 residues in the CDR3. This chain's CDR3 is CASRDRLALRDYEQYF. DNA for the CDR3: TGTGCCAGCAGGGACCGCCTAGCTCTGCGGGACTACGAGCAGTACTTC.

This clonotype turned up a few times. The CDR3 loop reads CAAGAGPSYNEQFF. Here the CDR3 DNA reads TGTGCCGCGGGGGCGGGACCCTCCTACAATGAGCAGTTCTTC. V is TRBV12-3 or TRBV12-4 and J is TRBJ2-1; TRBD2 is a possible D gene (7 bases). Trimming removed 11 bases from V and 0 bases from J, with 14 bases in between. This CDR3 spans 14 amino acids.

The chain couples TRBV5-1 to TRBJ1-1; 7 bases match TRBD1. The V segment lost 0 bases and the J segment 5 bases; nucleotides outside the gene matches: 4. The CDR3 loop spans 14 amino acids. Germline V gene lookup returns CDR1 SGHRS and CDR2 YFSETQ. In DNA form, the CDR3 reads TGCGCCAGCAGCTTGGCGGACAGGCGGACTGAAGCTTTCTTT. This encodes CASSLADRRTEAFF. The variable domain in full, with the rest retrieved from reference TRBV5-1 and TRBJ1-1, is KAGVTQTPRYLIKTRGQQVTLSCSPISGHRSVSWYQQTPGQGLQFLFEYFSETQRNKGNFPGRFSGRQFSNSRSEMNVSTLELGDSALYLCASSLADRRTEAFFGQGTRLTVV.

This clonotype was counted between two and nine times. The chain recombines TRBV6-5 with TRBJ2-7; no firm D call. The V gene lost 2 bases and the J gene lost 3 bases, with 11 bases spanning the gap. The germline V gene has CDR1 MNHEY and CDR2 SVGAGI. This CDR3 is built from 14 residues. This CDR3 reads CASSYDPAFYEQYF. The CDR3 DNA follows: TGTGCCAGCAGTTACGACCCGGCATTCTACGAGCAGTACTTC.

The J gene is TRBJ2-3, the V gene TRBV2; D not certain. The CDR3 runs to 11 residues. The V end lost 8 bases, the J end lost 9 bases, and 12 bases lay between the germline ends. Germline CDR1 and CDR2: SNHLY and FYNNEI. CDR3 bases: TGTGCCAGCCGTGGGCCTGGCACGCAGTATTTT. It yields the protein CASRGPGTQYF.